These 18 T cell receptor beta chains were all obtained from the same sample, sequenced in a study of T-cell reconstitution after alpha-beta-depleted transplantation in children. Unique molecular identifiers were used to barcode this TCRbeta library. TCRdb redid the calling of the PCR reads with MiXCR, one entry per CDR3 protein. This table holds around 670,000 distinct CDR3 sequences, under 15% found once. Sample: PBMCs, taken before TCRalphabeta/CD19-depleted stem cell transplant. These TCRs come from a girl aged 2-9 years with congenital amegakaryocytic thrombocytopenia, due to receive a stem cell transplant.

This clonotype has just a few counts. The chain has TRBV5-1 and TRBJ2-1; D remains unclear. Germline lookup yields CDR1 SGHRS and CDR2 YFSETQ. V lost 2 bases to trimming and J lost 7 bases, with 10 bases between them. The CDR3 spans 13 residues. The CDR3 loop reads CASSLRARNEQFF. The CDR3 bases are TGCGCCAGCAGCTTACGGGCCAGGAATGAGCAGTTCTTC.

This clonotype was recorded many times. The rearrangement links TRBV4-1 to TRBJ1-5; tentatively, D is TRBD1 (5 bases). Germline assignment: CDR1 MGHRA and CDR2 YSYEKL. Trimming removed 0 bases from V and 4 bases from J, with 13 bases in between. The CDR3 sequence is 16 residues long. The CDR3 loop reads CASSQDPGLLNQPQHF. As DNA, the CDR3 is TGCGCCAGCAGCCAAGACCCGGGACTACTAAATCAGCCCCAGCATTTT.

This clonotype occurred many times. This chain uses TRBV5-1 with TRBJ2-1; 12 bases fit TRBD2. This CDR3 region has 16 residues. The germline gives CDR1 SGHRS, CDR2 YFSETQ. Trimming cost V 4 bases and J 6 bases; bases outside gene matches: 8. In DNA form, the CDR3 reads TGCGCCAGCAGCGTAACCGGGACTAGCGGGCCCAATGAGCAGTTCTTC. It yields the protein CASSVTGTSGPNEQFF.

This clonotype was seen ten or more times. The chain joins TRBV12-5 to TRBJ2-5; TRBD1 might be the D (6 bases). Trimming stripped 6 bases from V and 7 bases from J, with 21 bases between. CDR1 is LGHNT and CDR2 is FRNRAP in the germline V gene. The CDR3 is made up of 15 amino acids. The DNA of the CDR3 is TGTGCTAGTGGCCTGACCCAGGGGTCGAAGGGGACCCAGTACTTC. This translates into CASGLTQGSKGTQYF.

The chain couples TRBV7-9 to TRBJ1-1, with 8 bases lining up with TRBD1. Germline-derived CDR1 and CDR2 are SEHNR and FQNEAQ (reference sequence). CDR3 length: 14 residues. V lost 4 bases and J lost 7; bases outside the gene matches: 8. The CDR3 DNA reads TGTGCCAGCAGCTCCGCAACAGGGGGTGGTGAAGCTTTCTTT. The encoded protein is CASSSATGGGEAFF.

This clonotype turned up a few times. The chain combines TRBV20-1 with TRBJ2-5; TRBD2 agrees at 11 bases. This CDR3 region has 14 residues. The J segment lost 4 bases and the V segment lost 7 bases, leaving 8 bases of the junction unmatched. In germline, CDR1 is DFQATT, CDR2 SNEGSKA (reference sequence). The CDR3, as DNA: TGCAGTGGCGCGACTAGCGGGAAAGTAGAGACCCAGTACTTC. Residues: CSGATSGKVETQYF.

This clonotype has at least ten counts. The CDR3 reads CASSLINSYSYEQYF. The CDR3 DNA is TGTGCCAGCAGCTTAATAAATAGTTACTCCTACGAGCAGTACTTC. The gene calls are TRBV7-8 and TRBJ2-7; no clear D gene. V gave up 2 bases and J gave up 0 bases, with 11 bases separating them. Germline CDR1 and CDR2: SGHVS and FQNEAQ. There are 15 residues in the CDR3.

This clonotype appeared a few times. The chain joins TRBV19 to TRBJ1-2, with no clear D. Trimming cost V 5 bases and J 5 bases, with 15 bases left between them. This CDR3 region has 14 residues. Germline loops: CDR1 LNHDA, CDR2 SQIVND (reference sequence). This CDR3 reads CASSAPDKLYGYTF. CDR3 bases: TGTGCCAGTAGTGCCCCCGACAAATTATATGGCTACACCTTC.

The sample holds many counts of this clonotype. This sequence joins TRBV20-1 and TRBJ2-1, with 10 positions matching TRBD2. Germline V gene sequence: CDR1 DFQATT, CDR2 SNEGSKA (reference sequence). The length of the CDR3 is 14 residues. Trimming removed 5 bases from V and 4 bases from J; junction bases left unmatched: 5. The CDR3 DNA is TGCAGTGCTCCCCTAGCGGGAGAGTACAATGAGCAGTTCTTC. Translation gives CSAPLAGEYNEQFF.

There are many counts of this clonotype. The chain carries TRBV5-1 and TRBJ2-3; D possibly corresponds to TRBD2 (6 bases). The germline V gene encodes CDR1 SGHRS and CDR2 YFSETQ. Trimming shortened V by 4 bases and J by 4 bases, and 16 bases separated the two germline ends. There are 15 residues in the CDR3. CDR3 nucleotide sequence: TGCGCCAGCAGCACGGGCGGGGCAGGGCCAGATACGCAGTATTTT. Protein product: CASSTGGAGPDTQYF.

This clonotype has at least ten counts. CDR3 loop: CASSVILNEQFF. In nucleotides, the CDR3 is TGTGCCAGCAGCGTTATCCTCAATGAGCAGTTCTTC. The chain has TRBV11-2 and TRBJ2-1; D unclear. The CDR3 totals 12 residues. The V gene lost 5 bases and the J gene lost 6 bases, with 8 bases spanning the gap. Per germline, CDR1 SGHAT and CDR2 FQNNGV.

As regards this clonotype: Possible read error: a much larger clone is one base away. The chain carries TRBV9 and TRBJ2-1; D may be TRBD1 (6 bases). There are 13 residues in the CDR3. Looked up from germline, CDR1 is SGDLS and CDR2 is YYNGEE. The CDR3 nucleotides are TGTGCCAGCAGCGTTTACGGGGACAATGAGCGGTTCTTC. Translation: CASSVYGDNERFF.

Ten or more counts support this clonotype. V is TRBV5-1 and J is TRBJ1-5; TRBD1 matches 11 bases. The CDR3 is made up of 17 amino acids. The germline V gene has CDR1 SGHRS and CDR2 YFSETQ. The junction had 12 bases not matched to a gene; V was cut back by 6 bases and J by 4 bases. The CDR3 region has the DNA TGCGCCAGCACTCGAACCCGGGACAGGGGGGAAAATCAGCCCCAGCATTTT. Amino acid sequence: CASTRTRDRGENQPQHF.

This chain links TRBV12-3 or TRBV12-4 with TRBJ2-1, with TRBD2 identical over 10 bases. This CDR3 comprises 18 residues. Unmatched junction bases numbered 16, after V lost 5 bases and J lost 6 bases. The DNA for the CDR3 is TGTGCCAGCAGTCCCCTAAGAGCGGGAGGGCCTTTTGTCAATGAGCAGTTCTTC. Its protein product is CASSPLRAGGPFVNEQFF.

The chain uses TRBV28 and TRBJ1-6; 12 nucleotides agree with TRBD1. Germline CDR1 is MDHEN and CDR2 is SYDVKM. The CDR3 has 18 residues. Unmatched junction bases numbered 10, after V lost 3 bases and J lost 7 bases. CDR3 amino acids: CASSFPGTGGWSNSPLHF. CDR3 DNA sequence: TGTGCCAGCAGTTTCCCAGGGACAGGGGGCTGGTCGAATTCACCCCTCCACTTT. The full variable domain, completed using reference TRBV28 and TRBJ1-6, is DVKVTQSSRYLVKRTGEKVFLECVQDMDHENMFWYRQDPGLGLRLIYFSYDVKMKEKGDIPEGYSVSREKKERFSLILESASTNQTSMYLCASSFPGTGGWSNSPLHFGNGTRLTVT.

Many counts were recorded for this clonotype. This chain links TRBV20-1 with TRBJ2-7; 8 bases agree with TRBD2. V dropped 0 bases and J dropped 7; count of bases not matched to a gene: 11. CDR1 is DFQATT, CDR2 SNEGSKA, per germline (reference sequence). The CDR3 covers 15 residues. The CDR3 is CSAREIASGSREQYF. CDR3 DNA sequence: TGCAGTGCTAGAGAAATCGCTAGCGGGTCGAGGGAGCAGTACTTC.

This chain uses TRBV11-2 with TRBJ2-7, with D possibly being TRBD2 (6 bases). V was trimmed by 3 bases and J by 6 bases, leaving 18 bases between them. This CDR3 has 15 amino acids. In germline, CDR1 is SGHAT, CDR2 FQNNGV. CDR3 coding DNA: TGTGCCAGCAGCTTGATCGTAGGCGGGGAAACCGAGCAGTACTTC. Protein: CASSLIVGGETEQYF. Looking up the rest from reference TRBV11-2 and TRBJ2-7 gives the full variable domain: EAGVAQSPRYKIIEKRQSVAFWCNPISGHATLYWYQQILGQGPKLLIQFQNNGVVDDSQLPKDRFSAERLKGVDSTLKIQPAKLEDSAVYLCASSLIVGGETEQYFGPGTRLTVT.

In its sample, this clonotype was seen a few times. The CDR3 loop is CASSPPVALAGGYQETQYF. The CDR3 nucleotides read TGTGCCAGCAGCCCCCCCGTCGCCCTAGCGGGAGGCTACCAAGAGACCCAGTACTTC. This sequence joins TRBV3-1 and TRBJ2-5, with TRBD2 matching over 11 bases. The V gene's germline CDR1 is LGHDT and CDR2 YNNKEL (reference sequence). The CDR3 is made up of 19 amino acids. V dropped 4 bases and J dropped 0; count of bases not matched to a gene: 13.